Below are 24 T cell receptor beta chains sequenced from a single sample in a study of tumor and adjacent non-tumor tissue in lung cancer. TCRbeta libraries were built with three rounds of nested PCR, modified from ARM-PCR. Each CDR3 protein is one row after TCRdb ran MiXCR on the multiplex PCR reads. The sample includes about 93,000 distinct CDR3 sequences, less than 80% of them seen just once. This sample's RNA came from whole unsorted tissue. The sequenced sample was lung tumor tissue. The receptor set was obtained from a man in his fifties or sixties with non-small cell lung cancer.

A remark on this clonotype: The junction does not match germline at one end; this may be a read error. The chain uses TRBV11-2 and TRBJ2-5, with no clear D. From germline, CDR1 is SGHAT and CDR2 FQNNGV. CDR3 length equals 15 residues. CDR3 in DNA: TGTGCCAGAAGCTTAGTCCCCCCAAGAGGAGAGACCCGGTACTTC. It specifies CARSLVPPRGETRYF.

CDR3 coding DNA: TGCAGCTACCTGAAGTGGGGATTCCAAGAGACCCAGTACTTC. It encodes CSYLKWGFQETQYF. The rearrangement links TRBV29-1 to TRBJ2-5; no reliable D call. Trimming took off 8 bases at V and 1 base at J, with 17 bases between the two ends. In germline, CDR1 is SQVTM, CDR2 ANQGSEA. CDR3 length: 14 amino acids.

This clonotype appeared a few times. CDR3 nucleotides: TGTGCCAGCAGATCGACCGGGACTAGCGGGTCTAGCACAGATACGCAGTATTTT. Protein product: CASRSTGTSGSSTDTQYF. The chain couples TRBV28 to TRBJ2-3; 12 bases line up with TRBD2. Germline CDR1 reads MDHEN; CDR2 reads SYDVKM. V gave up 6 bases and J gave up 0 bases; unmatched junction bases: 10. The CDR3 length is 18 residues.

This clonotype appeared many times. The chain links TRBV6-6 to TRBJ2-5; 8 nucleotides align to TRBD2. The trim removed 6 bases at V and 1 base at J, leaving 7 bases unmatched. Germline CDR1 is MNHNY and CDR2 is SVGAGI (reference sequence). CDR3 length equals 15 residues. CDR3 DNA: TGTGCCAGCAGCGAAAGCGGGGGAGGCCAAGAGACCCAGTACTTC. This encodes CASSESGGGQETQYF.

The chain employs TRBV12-3 or TRBV12-4 and TRBJ2-2; D may be TRBD2 (6 bases). The CDR3 has 14 amino acids. V was pared by 2 bases and J by 8 bases, with 12 bases between. This CDR3 is CASSLIFGTGELFF. The CDR3 DNA sequence: TGTGCCAGCAGTTTAATCTTCGGGACTGGGGAGCTGTTTTTT.

Worth noting for this clonotype: One end of the junction fails to match germline, which may point to a read error. J is TRBJ2-7 and V is TRBV12-3 or TRBV12-4; D is tentatively TRBD1 or TRBD2 (6 bases each). The CDR3 runs 15 residues. The CDR3 is CASRRGEGGSFEQYF. Here the CDR3 DNA reads TGTGCCAGCAGGCGAGGCGAGGGGGGTTCCTTCGAGCAGTACTTC.

Notes on this clonotype: This CDR3 is missing its conserved last phenylalanine or tryptophan, likely due to a read error. J is TRBJ2-7 and V is TRBV4-3; TRBD2 might be the D (6 bases). Trimming shortened V by 0 bases and J by 7 bases, and 16 bases separated the two germline ends. This CDR3 spans 15 amino acids. The germline V gene encodes CDR1 LGHNA and CDR2 YSLEER. Here the CDR3 reads CASSQETAGHREQYL. Here the CDR3 DNA reads TGCGCCAGCAGCCAAGAGACCGCGGGGCATCGAGAGCAGTACTTA.

Remarks on this clonotype: The junction departs from the called germline gene at one end, perhaps through a read error. The V gene is TRBV5-6, the J gene TRBJ2-2; the D call may be TRBD1 or TRBD2 (5 bases each). The CDR3 is made up of 14 amino acids. The germline CDR1 and CDR2 sequences are SGHDT and YYEEEE. For the CDR3, the DNA is TGTGCCAGCAGCACAGGACACAACACCGGGGAGCTGTCATTT. This codes for CASSTGHNTGELSF.

With regard to this clonotype: Here the CDR3 omits its conserved ending phenylalanine or tryptophan, so a read error is the likely source. The CDR3 DNA follows: TGTGCTAGCGGCTTAGGGACTAGCGGACCCGGGGATGAGCAGTTCTAC. This translates into CASGLGTSGPGDEQFY. The chain employs TRBV11-3 and TRBJ2-1; 11 positions agree with TRBD2. From germline, CDR1 is SGHNT and CDR2 YENEEA. CDR3 length: 16 residues.

This clonotype was detected only a few times. A single base separates this from a much larger clone, so it may be a read error. The V and J genes are TRBV6-2 or TRBV6-3 and TRBJ1-5; D perhaps matches TRBD1 (5 bases). Germline V gene sequence: CDR1 MNHEY, CDR2 SVGEGT. The CDR3 contains 14 residues. CDR3 region: CGSRTGLMIQPQHF. The CDR3 nucleotides read TGTGGCAGCAGAACGGGACTAATGATACAGCCCCAGCATTTT.

J is TRBJ2-7 and V is TRBV5-4; D possibly corresponds to TRBD1 (5 bases). The V and J ends lost 4 bases and 4 bases respectively, with 15 bases between them. The CDR3 covers 14 residues. The germline gives CDR1 SGHNT, CDR2 YYREEE (reference sequence). This CDR3 reads CASSRDSDSYEQYF. As DNA, the CDR3 is TGTGCCAGCAGCCGTGATAGTGACAGTTACGAGCAGTACTTC.

In regard to this clonotype: Its ends do not fully match the called genes, so a read error is possible. The chain uses TRBV10-3 and TRBJ1-4; D gene unclear. Per the germline V gene, CDR1 is ENHRY and CDR2 is SYGVKD. The CDR3 length is 14 residues. CDR3 sequence reads: CAISGSATNEKLFF. DNA for the CDR3: TGTGCCATCAGTGGGTCTGCAACTAATGAAAAATTGTTTTTT.

In the case of this clonotype: An end of the junction does not agree with germline; a read error may underlie this. This chain joins TRBV6-6 and TRBJ2-7, with D tentatively TRBD1 (6 bases). The CDR3 is 13 amino acids. The V gene's germline CDR1 is MNHNY and CDR2 SVGAGI (reference sequence). CDR3 amino acids: CASRYWGLDEQYF. The CDR3 coding sequence is TGTGCCAGCAGGTACTGGGGGCTTGACGAGCAGTACTTC.

Sample share makes this clonotype medium-sized (0.01 to 0.1%). The rearrangement joins TRBV4-1 to TRBJ2-6; no clear D gene. The CDR3 extends over 15 amino acids. V was trimmed by 0 bases and J by 1 base, leaving 4 bases between them. Germline lookup yields CDR1 MGHRA and CDR2 YSYEKL. CDR3 nucleotide sequence: TGCGCCAGCAGCCAAGAAGGGTCTGGGGCCAACGTCCTGACTTTC. Translating it yields CASSQEGSGANVLTF.

This clonotype appeared many times. The rearrangement joins TRBV20-1 to TRBJ2-7, with D maybe TRBD2 (6 bases). This CDR3 region has 12 residues. With 8 bases removed from V and 6 bases from J, the gap between germline ends came to 17 bases. Germline CDR1 reads DFQATT; CDR2 reads SNEGSKA (reference sequence). The CDR3 coding sequence is TGCAGTTCCCGACTAGGCCCGCGCGAGCAGTACTTC. Encoded protein: CSSRLGPREQYF.

This clonotype was picked up a small number of times. The chain links TRBV28 to TRBJ2-5; unclear D gene. The germline gives CDR1 MDHEN, CDR2 SYDVKM. V lost 6 bases and J lost 4, with 6 bases in between. The CDR3 runs 11 residues. CDR3 residues: CASSRSETQYF. The CDR3 DNA is TGTGCCAGCAGCCGGTCAGAGACCCAGTACTTC.

On this clonotype itself: The junction does not match germline at one end; this may be a read error. The chain combines TRBV11-2 with TRBJ1-1; D is unresolved. Germline V gene data show CDR1 as SGHAT and CDR2 as FQNNGV. The length of the CDR3 is 9 residues. The CDR3 DNA follows: TGTGCCAGCAGTCCTCCGTGTGTCTTT. It codes for CASSPPCVF.

The J gene is TRBJ1-4, the V gene TRBV7-9; D ambiguous. The CDR3 is 15 residues long. Germline V gene sequence: CDR1 SEHNR, CDR2 FQNEAQ (reference sequence). Trimming removed 3 bases at V and 3 bases at J, with 11 bases between. In DNA, the CDR3 is TGTGCCAGCAGCTTTTACGGGGTTTCTAATGAAAAACTGTTTTTT. Protein: CASSFYGVSNEKLFF.

A note on this clonotype: One base away lies a much larger clone, so this may be a sequencing read error. The chain is built from TRBV14 and TRBJ2-7, with no clear D. Trimming left V 1 base short and J 4 bases short, with 11 bases between. In germline, CDR1 is SGHDN, CDR2 FVKESK. This CDR3 has 14 residues. The CDR3 protein is CASSQGSGSYEQYF. The DNA of the CDR3 is TGTGCCAGCAGCCAAGGGAGTGGCTCGTACGAGCAGTACTTC.

Turning to this clonotype: With a much larger clone just one base away, this may be a read error. The conserved closing phenylalanine or tryptophan is absent in this CDR3, likely reflecting a read error. The chain carries TRBV10-3 and TRBJ1-4; D gene unclear. The CDR3 has 12 residues. The V gene lost 9 bases and the J gene lost 3 bases, with 8 bases spanning the gap. The germline gives CDR1 ENHRY, CDR2 SYGVKD. CDR3 protein: CAIRVANEKLFL. CDR3 DNA: TGTGCCATTAGGGTTGCTAATGAAAAACTGTTTCTT.

A word on this clonotype: Relative to the germline gene, one junction end is altered; a read error may explain this. The chain employs TRBV10-3 and TRBJ1-2; D might be TRBD1 (5 bases). Per germline, CDR1 ENHRY and CDR2 SYGVKD. This CDR3 is built from 15 residues. The CDR3 nucleotides are TGTGTCATCAGTGAGTCTAGCGGGGACTTTTATGGCTACACCTTC. This gives the protein CVISESSGDFYGYTF.

This clonotype was seen only once. An end of the junction does not agree with germline; a read error may underlie this. The gene calls are TRBV12-3 or TRBV12-4 and TRBJ2-1; D unclear. The CDR3 runs to 13 residues. Here the CDR3 reads CASRGYPYYEQLF. CDR3 in DNA: TGTGCCAGCAGGGGGTACCCCTACTATGAGCAGTTATTC.

A word on this clonotype: At one end the junction does not follow the germline gene, possibly because of a read error. The chain couples TRBV5-6 to TRBJ2-1; D is undetermined. The CDR3 totals 12 residues. In germline, CDR1 is SGHDT, CDR2 YYEEEE. CDR3: CASSLQINERFF. CDR3 sequence (DNA): TGCGCCAGCAGCTTACAGATTAATGAGCGGTTCTTC.

This clonotype was observed a single time. A much larger clone is a single base away; this may be a read error. The CDR3 DNA follows: TGCAGTGCGGGAGGGGGGAGTAGGGGAAAACTGTTTTTT. It codes for CSAGGGSRGKLFF. The rearrangement links TRBV20-1 to TRBJ1-4, with D tentatively TRBD1 (6 bases). V shed 6 bases and J shed 10 bases, with 18 bases lying between them. CDR3 size: 13 residues. The V gene's germline CDR1 is DFQATT and CDR2 SNEGSKA (reference sequence).